The 26 T cell receptor beta chains in this list originate from one sample, sequenced in a study of T-cell memory formation after mild COVID-19. TCRdb called the 5' RACE reads again in MiXCR, with one record for every CDR3 protein. This table holds 300,000 to 350,000 distinct CDR3 sequences, about 13% found once. Sequenced material: PBMCs or a T cell subset sorted from them (not recorded which). These receptors came from a man between 18 and 29 years old who had mild COVID-19 (a few samples of this study predate the infection). Cell type and time point are not known.

CDR3 DNA sequence: TGTGCCAGCAGCTTTTGGGCAGGTTTTGGAAGGAGCAATCAGCCCCAGCATTTT. Translation gives CASSFWAGFGRSNQPQHF. The genes are TRBV5-6 and TRBJ1-5, with no clear D. This CDR3 region has 18 residues. Germline values: CDR1 SGHDT, CDR2 YYEEEE. V dropped 2 bases and J dropped 1 base, with 19 bases sitting between them.

This clonotype was seen more than once but under ten times. DNA of the CDR3: TGCGCCAGCAGCCCCCGGGACCTCGACAGCTATGGCTACACCTTC. Translated: CASSPRDLDSYGYTF. V is TRBV4-3 and J is TRBJ1-2; D possibly corresponds to TRBD1 (5 bases). CDR3 length: 15 residues. Trimming shortened V by 4 bases and J by 4 bases, and 16 bases separated the two germline ends. CDR1 LGHNA and CDR2 YSLEER come from the germline V gene.

This clonotype was seen more than once but under ten times. The chain recombines TRBV3-1 with TRBJ2-7, with D perhaps matching TRBD1 (5 bases). Looked up from germline, CDR1 is LGHDT and CDR2 is YNNKEL (reference sequence). The V end lost 6 bases, the J end lost 5 bases, and 14 bases lay between the germline ends. This CDR3 is 13 amino acids long. CDR3 amino acids: CASRQGPGDEQYF. The CDR3 coding sequence is TGTGCCAGCAGGCAGGGCCCCGGCGACGAGCAGTACTTC.

The rearrangement uses TRBV3-1 and TRBJ1-2; a weak D match, TRBD1 (5 bases). This CDR3 is built from 12 residues. The V and J ends lost 1 base and 8 bases respectively, with 8 bases between them. Germline lookup yields CDR1 LGHDT and CDR2 YNNKEL (reference sequence). CDR3 residues: CASSQGGFGYTF. The CDR3 DNA follows: TGTGCCAGCAGCCAAGGGGGCTTCGGCTACACCTTC.

This rearrangement joins TRBV6-2 or TRBV6-3 to TRBJ2-1, with D perhaps assigned TRBD1 or TRBD2 (5 bases each). In germline, CDR1 is MNHEY, CDR2 SVGEGT. V gave up 1 base and J gave up 5 bases, with 9 bases separating them. The CDR3 has 14 amino acids. CDR3 nucleotide sequence: TGTGCCAGCAGTTACTTGGGGGTAAACAATGAGCAGTTCTTC. This encodes CASSYLGVNNEQFF.

This rearrangement joins TRBV12-3 or TRBV12-4 to TRBJ2-1; possibly TRBD2 for D (7 bases). The CDR3 is made up of 15 amino acids. V shed 8 bases and J shed 4 bases, with 18 bases lying between them. As DNA, the CDR3 is TGTGCCAGCCACACCCCGGGGGGCCCTTACAATGAGCAGTTCTTC. This translates into CASHTPGGPYNEQFF.

The rearrangement joins TRBV4-1 to TRBJ1-2; D not resolved. From germline, CDR1 is MGHRA and CDR2 YSYEKL. V shed 1 base and J shed 6 bases, with 15 bases lying between them. CDR3 size: 15 residues. In DNA form, the CDR3 reads TGCGCCAGCAGCCAAGGCTCGAGCGGACGGGATGGCTACACCTTC. Protein sequence: CASSQGSSGRDGYTF.

The gene calls are TRBV9 and TRBJ2-6; unclear D gene. The CDR3 sequence is 16 residues long. CDR1 SGDLS and CDR2 YYNGEE come from the germline V gene. Trimming took 3 bases from V and 2 from J, leaving 12 bases between them. Here the CDR3 DNA reads TGTGCCAGCAGCGGGACGGGTGGGCCTGGGGCCAACGTCCTGACTTTC. Translated, it gives CASSGTGGPGANVLTF.

The sample holds a few counts of this clonotype. V usage is TRBV4-2 and J usage is TRBJ2-1; 9 positions match TRBD1. The germline V gene encodes CDR1 LGHNA and CDR2 YNFKEQ. The CDR3 length is 19 residues. Trimming removed 1 base from V and 6 bases from J; junction bases left unmatched: 16. The CDR3 DNA reads TGTGCCAGCAGCCAAGCAGGGATCACCGGGACAGGGAAATTCAATGAGCAGTTCTTC. Residues: CASSQAGITGTGKFNEQFF.

The CDR3 nucleotides are TGTGCCAGTCTCCCTAGACAGGTTGAAGCTTTCTTT. Translated: CASLPRQVEAFF. The chain recombines TRBV19 with TRBJ1-1; a weak D match, TRBD1 (6 bases). The CDR3 runs 12 residues. Trimming shortened V by 8 bases and J by 7 bases, and 14 bases separated the two germline ends. The germline CDR1 and CDR2 sequences are LNHDA and SQIVND (reference sequence).

This clonotype was seen repeatedly, ten times or more. This sequence joins TRBV5-4 and TRBJ1-4, with 10 positions matching TRBD1. Trimming at V came to 4 bases and at J to 7 bases, leaving 4 bases not matched to a gene. The CDR3 is made up of 14 amino acids. Germline CDR1 and CDR2: SGHNT and YYREEE (reference sequence). The CDR3 is CASSRQGATEKLFF. CDR3 in DNA: TGTGCCAGCAGCAGACAGGGGGCGACTGAAAAACTGTTTTTT.

This rearrangement joins TRBV4-3 to TRBJ2-1; TRBD2 matches at 9 bases. Germline lookup yields CDR1 LGHNA and CDR2 YSLEER. Losses at the gene ends were 0 bases for V and 9 bases for J; bases not matched to a gene: 9. There are 16 residues in the CDR3. The CDR3 protein is CASSQDVGTSLSEQFF. The CDR3 nucleotides read TGCGCCAGCAGCCAAGACGTCGGGACTAGCCTCTCTGAGCAGTTCTTC.

This clonotype was observed a handful of times. V gene TRBV24-1 combines with J gene TRBJ2-3; perhaps TRBD2 as D (5 bases). V shed 4 bases and J shed 0 bases, with 13 bases lying between them. This CDR3 is 16 amino acids long. Germline V lookup: CDR1 KGHDR, CDR2 SFDVKD. CDR3 sequence (DNA): TGTGCCACCAGTGAGATCGGAGGACCTAGCACAGATACGCAGTATTTT. Protein sequence: CATSEIGGPSTDTQYF.

This clonotype was recorded many times. The chain uses TRBV5-5 and TRBJ2-5, with D tentatively TRBD1 (7 bases). V was trimmed by 4 bases and J by 5 bases, leaving 21 bases between them. This CDR3 spans 16 amino acids. Germline V CDR1 and CDR2: SGHKS, YYEKEE (reference sequence). The CDR3 region is CASSPETGRTGETQYF. The CDR3 region has the DNA TGTGCCAGCAGCCCGGAGACAGGGAGGACCGGGGAGACCCAGTACTTC.

CDR3 loop: CASSLEAHYEQYF. DNA of the CDR3: TGTGCCAGCAGCTTGGAAGCGCACTACGAGCAGTACTTC. This chain links TRBV5-4 with TRBJ2-7; no clear D. CDR1 SGHNT and CDR2 YYREEE come from the germline V gene (reference sequence). This CDR3 comprises 13 residues. With 0 bases removed from V and 3 bases from J, the gap between germline ends came to 7 bases.

The sample holds a few counts of this clonotype. This chain connects TRBV5-1 to TRBJ2-7, with D possibly matching TRBD2 (6 bases). This CDR3 has 14 residues. Between the trimmed V and J ends, which lost 2 bases and 6 bases, there was a span of 15 bases. Germline V lookup: CDR1 SGHRS, CDR2 YFSETQ. This chain's CDR3 is CASSLTSGGIEQYV. The CDR3, as DNA: TGCGCCAGCAGCTTAACTTCCGGGGGAATCGAGCAGTACGTC.

This clonotype was counted only a few times. The chain carries TRBV12-3 or TRBV12-4 and TRBJ1-2, with 11 bases identical to TRBD1. This CDR3 contains 15 residues. The J segment lost 8 bases and the V segment lost 4 bases, leaving 9 bases of the junction unmatched. CDR3 bases: TGTGCCAGCAGTTACCCGGGACAGGGGGTCGGGGGCTACACCTTC. Translating it yields CASSYPGQGVGGYTF.

CDR3 coding DNA: TGTGCCAGCTCATCCACCGGGGTTTCTGAAGCTTTCTTT. Translating gives CASSSTGVSEAFF. This chain uses TRBV18 with TRBJ1-1; D is uncertain. Germline assignment: CDR1 KGHSH and CDR2 LQKENI. The CDR3 consists of 13 residues. V lost 5 bases, J lost 6 bases, and 13 bases lay in between. Full variable domain (remainder filled in from reference TRBV18 and TRBJ1-1): NAGVMQNPRHLVRRRGQEARLRCSPMKGHSHVYWYRQLPEEGLKFMVYLQKENIIDESGMPKERFSAEFPKEGPSILRIQQVVRGDSAAYFCASSSTGVSEAFFGQGTRLTVV.

The rearrangement links TRBV12-5 to TRBJ2-7; D gene uncertain. CDR1 and CDR2 from the germline V gene are LGHNT and FRNRAP. Trimming stripped 0 bases from V and 6 bases from J, with 18 bases between. This CDR3 region has 16 residues. The CDR3 loop reads CASGLVRRPGVGEQYF. The CDR3 nucleotides are TGTGCTAGTGGTTTGGTACGAAGGCCCGGCGTCGGCGAGCAGTACTTC.

This sequence joins TRBV5-1 and TRBJ1-2; no reliable D call. The germline CDR1 and CDR2 sequences are SGHRS and YFSETQ. V lost 4 bases, J lost 2 bases, and 12 bases lay in between. The CDR3 extends over 14 amino acids. CDR3: CASSADGSNYGYTF. The DNA for the CDR3 is TGCGCCAGCAGCGCAGATGGGTCCAACTATGGCTACACCTTC.

This clonotype has a handful of counts. V and J are TRBV7-9 and TRBJ1-6; weak D call: TRBD1 (5 bases). V was shortened by 5 bases and J by 6 bases, with 23 bases between the two germline ends. The CDR3 sequence is 18 residues long. The germline V gene has CDR1 SEHNR and CDR2 FQNEAQ (reference sequence). The CDR3 region is CASSRTPGDGGGNSPLHF. The CDR3 DNA sequence: TGTGCCAGCAGCCGCACCCCCGGGGACGGTGGGGGTAATTCACCCCTCCACTTT.

The sample holds a few counts of this clonotype. The CDR3 region is CASSSSPGHSYEQYF. As DNA, the CDR3 is TGTGCCAGCAGCTCCTCACCGGGACATTCCTACGAGCAGTACTTC. The V and J genes are TRBV7-6 and TRBJ2-7; D possibly corresponds to TRBD1 (6 bases). Trimming pared 4 bases from V and 1 base from J, leaving 14 bases between. This CDR3 spans 15 amino acids. Germline CDR1 reads SGHVS; CDR2 reads FNYEAQ.

The rearrangement links TRBV5-1 to TRBJ2-2; 9 nucleotides line up with TRBD2. The CDR3 loop spans 15 amino acids. Germline lookup yields CDR1 SGHRS and CDR2 YFSETQ. V lost 4 bases and J lost 6; bases outside the gene matches: 7. Here the CDR3 DNA reads TGCGCCAGCAGCATCCCTAGCGGGGTACCCGGGGAGCTGTTTTTT. Encoded protein: CASSIPSGVPGELFF.

This clonotype was found many times. The rearrangement joins TRBV29-1 to TRBJ2-1, with D possibly TRBD2 on 6 matching bases. V dropped 1 base and J dropped 9 bases, with 16 bases sitting between them. Germline V gives CDR1 SQVTM, CDR2 ANQGSEA. The CDR3 length is 14 residues. The CDR3 DNA is TGCAGCGTTGAAGTCGGTAGTAGGAGGGGTGAGCAGTTCTTC. The encoded protein is CSVEVGSRRGEQFF.

In this sample, this clonotype turned up many times. The chain employs TRBV20-1 and TRBJ2-5; D ambiguous. The CDR3 is 10 amino acids. With 5 bases removed from V and 5 bases from J, the gap between germline ends came to 6 bases. Germline values: CDR1 DFQATT, CDR2 SNEGSKA (reference sequence). This chain's CDR3 is CSAEWETQYF. For the CDR3, the DNA is TGCAGTGCTGAGTGGGAGACCCAGTACTTC.

This chain links TRBV20-1 with TRBJ1-1; D gene unclear. The V gene's germline CDR1 is DFQATT and CDR2 SNEGSKA (reference sequence). The V end lost 3 bases, the J end lost 6 bases, and 17 bases lay between the germline ends. The CDR3 contains 14 residues. The CDR3, as DNA: TGCAGTGCTAGGGCGGTTCATACGGTCCCTGAAGCTTTCTTT. This translates into CSARAVHTVPEAFF.